Given below is one T cell receptor (beta chain) in context. These data are taken from a study of T cells in tumors after PD-1 blockade. Whole-study context: Treatment was either pembrolizumab 200 mg every 3 weeks or cemiplimab 350 mg every 2 weeks. Blood samples averaged around 110,000 templates (range 24,679-257,772) and approximately 35,000 unique clonotypes. During anti-PD-1 treatment, some patients continued daily vismodegib 150 mg.

Assay used: immunoSEQ multiplex PCR; TCRdb lists only in-frame clones, some missing. This table holds about 34,000 clones, 73% found once. V lost 8 bases, J lost 10 bases, and 13 bases stayed unmatched. Germline V gives CDR1 MDHEN, CDR2 SYDVKM. The CDR3 spans 14 residues. Template: tumor biopsy or peripheral blood genomic DNA, roughly 550-6,004 ng per sample. The V and J genes are TRBV28 and TRBJ1-5, with 8 bases aligning to TRBD1. This sequence was found in a human donor with basal cell carcinoma. Sample: PBMCs, taken after anti-PD-1 treatment. DNA of the CDR3: TGTGCCAGCGTCAACCGGGACAGGTATGAACCCCAGCATTTT. This translates into CASVNRDRYEPQHF.